One and the same sample provided the 21 T cell receptor beta chains below, sequenced in a study of blood T cell repertoires in COVID-19. Some clones are missing from TCRdb's copy, which holds only in-frame ones; the method was immunoSEQ multiplex PCR. The repertoire holds around 60,000 clones, with over 60% as singletons. The specimen sequenced was peripheral blood. These receptors all come from a man aged 30 to 45 with COVID-19, enrolled during active disease.

V gene TRBV7-9 combines with J gene TRBJ2-7, with a tentative D call TRBD1 (5 bases). V gave up 5 bases and J gave up 3 bases, with 11 bases separating them. This CDR3 is 13 amino acids long. Germline CDR1 reads SEHNR; CDR2 reads FQNEAQ (reference sequence). The CDR3 nucleotides read TGTGCCAGCAGCGGCTCAGGGTACTACGAGCAGTACTTC. As protein: CASSGSGYYEQYF.

The chain uses TRBV9 and TRBJ2-1, with 10 nucleotides matching TRBD1. The CDR3 totals 15 residues. The trim removed 0 bases at V and 3 bases at J, leaving 0 bases unmatched. CDR1 SGDLS and CDR2 YYNGEE come from the germline V gene. In DNA, the CDR3 is TGTGCCAGCAGCGTAGGGACAGGGGGCTACAATGAGCAGTTCTTC. Residues: CASSVGTGGYNEQFF.

The rearrangement uses TRBV12-3 or TRBV12-4 and TRBJ2-1; possible D gene TRBD2, 6 bases. This CDR3 comprises 13 residues. V lost 7 bases and J 8 bases, leaving 15 bases between the germline ends. Here the CDR3 DNA reads TGTGCCAGCACCCCCCGAGGCGGGGATGAGCAGTTCTTC. Translation gives CASTPRGGDEQFF.

J is TRBJ2-2 and V is TRBV28; 10 bases line up with TRBD1. The CDR3 has 16 residues. Germline trimming cut 4 bases from V and 4 bases from J; bases unmatched to any gene: 6. Germline V CDR1 and CDR2: MDHEN, SYDVKM. As DNA, the CDR3 is TGTGCCAGCAGTTCTGCCGGGACAGGGGCCACCGGGGAGCTGTTTTTT. Its translation: CASSSAGTGATGELFF.

This chain links TRBV6-2 or TRBV6-3 with TRBJ2-3; the D gene is possibly TRBD1 (5 bases). The CDR3 loop spans 23 amino acids. Trimming pared 6 bases from V and 0 bases from J, leaving 37 bases between. CDR1 and CDR2 (germline): MNHEY, SVGEGT. The CDR3 protein is CASSPQKLTTRRASAISTDTQYF. CDR3 DNA: TGTGCCAGCAGCCCACAGAAATTAACAACGCGCAGGGCTTCGGCAATTAGCACAGATACGCAGTATTTT.

This clone was counted a few times. The gene calls are TRBV24-1 and TRBJ1-4; tentative D call: TRBD1 (6 bases). Germline loops: CDR1 KGHDR, CDR2 SFDVKD. CDR3 length: 21 amino acids. Trimming removed 0 bases from V and 0 bases from J, with 22 bases in between. The chain's CDR3 is CATSDLWMDSYGDATNEKLFF. The CDR3, as DNA: TGTGCCACCAGTGATTTGTGGATGGACAGCTATGGGGATGCAACTAATGAAAAACTGTTTTTT.

The chain carries TRBV10-1 and TRBJ2-5; 7 bases fit TRBD2. Unmatched junction bases numbered 13, after V lost 7 bases and J lost 2 bases. In germline, CDR1 is WNHNN, CDR2 SYGVQD (reference sequence). The CDR3 has 16 residues. The CDR3, as DNA: TGCGCCAGCACCTCCGCCCGGGCGGGGGATCAAGAGACCCAGTACTTC. Protein product: CASTSARAGDQETQYF.

V gene TRBV18 combines with J gene TRBJ1-3; no clear D. The CDR3 is made up of 15 amino acids. Germline lookup yields CDR1 KGHSH and CDR2 LQKENI. Trimming took off 5 bases at V and 0 bases at J, with 11 bases between the two ends. In DNA, the CDR3 is TGTGCCAGCTCATCCACTCTTGGCTCTGGAAACACCATATATTTT. Translating it yields CASSSTLGSGNTIYF.

The chain has TRBV5-1 and TRBJ2-7, with D maybe TRBD1 (5 bases). The V end was cut by 6 bases, the J end by 5 bases, with 15 bases between. CDR1 is SGHRS and CDR2 is YFSETQ in the germline V gene. This CDR3 is built from 13 residues. This CDR3 reads CASTDTPSHEQYF. CDR3 sequence (DNA): TGCGCCAGCACGGACACCCCAAGTCACGAGCAGTACTTC.

This clone has a count of ten or more. This sequence joins TRBV7-2 and TRBJ2-7, with TRBD2 matching over 10 bases. Germline assignment: CDR1 SGHTA and CDR2 FQGNSA. This CDR3 has 15 residues. V shed 4 bases and J 2 bases; nucleotides not matched to a gene: 5. The CDR3 loop reads CASSWTSGAPYEQYF. The CDR3 DNA reads TGTGCCAGCAGCTGGACTAGCGGAGCACCCTACGAGCAGTACTTC.

This chain connects TRBV24-1 to TRBJ2-1; 8 bases match TRBD2. Germline trimming cut 1 base from V and 5 bases from J; bases unmatched to any gene: 6. CDR3 length equals 16 residues. Germline V lookup: CDR1 KGHDR, CDR2 SFDVKD. The CDR3 DNA sequence: TGTGCCACCAGTGATTTACCCGGGACTAGAGACAATGAGCAGTTCTTC. Protein product: CATSDLPGTRDNEQFF.

This clone appeared once. The chain links TRBV19 to TRBJ1-1; TRBD1 aligns across 11 bases. V lost 1 base and J lost 2; bases outside the gene matches: 9. The V gene's germline CDR1 is LNHDA and CDR2 SQIVND (reference sequence). This CDR3 has 18 residues. CDR3 DNA sequence: TGTGCCAGTAGTATAGGAGCTCGGACAGGGGGCGAAAACACTGAAGCTTTCTTT. It is translated as CASSIGARTGGENTEAFF.

V usage is TRBV5-8 and J usage is TRBJ2-1, with 9 bases identical to TRBD1. CDR3 length equals 16 residues. V lost 4 bases, J lost 9 bases, and 14 bases stayed unmatched. CDR1 is SGHTS, CDR2 YDEGEE, per germline. CDR3 nucleotide sequence: TGTGCCAGCAGCCCCGGACAGGGGTCTTTGATAAGTGAGCAGTTCTTC. The encoded protein is CASSPGQGSLISEQFF.

This chain uses TRBV5-1 with TRBJ1-6, with TRBD1 identical over 7 bases. V trimming: 0 bases; J trimming: 6 bases; junction bases outside the gene matches: 9. CDR1 and CDR2 (germline): SGHRS, YFSETQ. The CDR3 is 17 amino acids. CDR3 nucleotides: TGCGCCAGCAGCTTGGGGGGTAGGGGACAGCGTAATTCACCCCTCCACTTT. This sequence encodes CASSLGGRGQRNSPLHF.

J is TRBJ2-5 and V is TRBV19; 9 bases line up with TRBD2. V trimming: 6 bases; J trimming: 2 bases; junction bases outside the gene matches: 10. The germline gives CDR1 LNHDA, CDR2 SQIVND (reference sequence). The CDR3 totals 16 residues. The CDR3 nucleotides are TGTGCCAGTAGCCCAGCCCTAGCGGGGCTTCAAGAGACCCAGTACTTC. It is translated as CASSPALAGLQETQYF.

The chain employs TRBV7-2 and TRBJ2-3; D is unclear. This CDR3 region has 11 residues. CDR1 is SGHTA and CDR2 is FQGNSA in the germline V gene. V shed 5 bases and J shed 4 bases, with 4 bases lying between them. CDR3 region: CASSLSDTQYF. DNA for the CDR3: TGTGCCAGCAGCCTGTCAGATACGCAGTATTTT. Full variable domain (rest looked up from reference TRBV7-2 and TRBJ2-3): GAGVSQSPSNKVTEKGKDVELRCDPISGHTALYWYRQSLGQGLEFLIYFQGNSAPDKSGLPSDRFSAERTGGSVSTLTIQRTQQEDSAVYLCASSLSDTQYFGPGTRLTVL.

V usage is TRBV30 and J usage is TRBJ2-1, with TRBD2 identical over 7 bases. Looked up from germline, CDR1 is GTSNPN and CDR2 is SVGIG (reference sequence). Germline trimming cut 8 bases from V and 4 bases from J; bases unmatched to any gene: 17. CDR3 size: 16 residues. CDR3 nucleotide sequence: TGTGCCAGACAACAGAGGTCGGGACTACTATACAATGAGCAGTTCTTC. This codes for CARQQRSGLLYNEQFF.

This clone has a handful of counts. This sequence joins TRBV7-3 and TRBJ2-1, with TRBD2 identical over 9 bases. Trimming at V came to 4 bases and at J to 3 bases, leaving 4 bases not matched to a gene. This CDR3 has 15 amino acids. Germline assignment: CDR1 SGHTA and CDR2 FQGTGA. The CDR3 nucleotides are TGTGCCAGCAGCTCCGGGACTAGCAGCTACAATGAGCAGTTCTTC. Residues: CASSSGTSSYNEQFF.

This chain connects TRBV28 to TRBJ1-3; D gene unclear. The CDR3 is made up of 13 amino acids. In germline, CDR1 is MDHEN, CDR2 SYDVKM. With 5 bases removed from V and 0 bases from J, the gap between germline ends came to 5 bases. CDR3 protein: CASSPVSGNTIYF. The CDR3 bases are TGTGCCAGCAGTCCGGTCTCTGGAAACACCATATATTTT. Drawing the rest from reference TRBV28 and TRBJ1-3, the complete variable domain is DVKVTQSSRYLVKRTGEKVFLECVQDMDHENMFWYRQDPGLGLRLIYFSYDVKMKEKGDIPEGYSVSREKKERFSLILESASTNQTSMYLCASSPVSGNTIYFGEGSWLTVV.

This clone has only one observation. This chain uses TRBV5-1 with TRBJ1-1, with D possibly being TRBD1 (6 bases). V lost 0 bases, J lost 5 bases, and 17 bases lay in between. Germline CDR1 SGHRS, CDR2 YFSETQ. The CDR3 is made up of 16 amino acids. Written as DNA, the CDR3 is TGCGCCAGCAGCTTGGAGGCAGGGGCTATCCGAACTGAAGCTTTCTTT. It is translated as CASSLEAGAIRTEAFF.

The chain uses TRBV6-5 and TRBJ1-5; D gene uncertain. This CDR3 has 15 amino acids. V was clipped by 5 bases and J by 5 bases, with 16 bases between them. Germline CDR1 and CDR2: MNHEY and SVGAGI. The CDR3 reads CASSPTLGRHQPQHF. The CDR3 DNA is TGTGCCAGCAGTCCCACCCTAGGTAGGCATCAGCCCCAGCATTTT.